This T cell receptor beta chain was retrieved from a study of T cell responses to AZD1222 COVID-19 vaccine. Overall study findings and caveats: Baseline antibody screening turned up just a handful of seropositive AZD1222 recipients. Dominant at 160-218 and 743-854, vaccine-associated CD4 TCRs also spanned spike. The donor group comprised mostly white British people and more females; the analysis possibly underestimated clonal diversity. Scientists sampled the repertoires only once the peak T cell response had passed.

Turning to this clone: Its target is unknown.

Sequencing was performed with immunoSEQ multiplex PCR; in TCRdb, only in-frame clones are kept and a portion is missing. The top ten clones hold roughly 13% of a sample with over 95,000 clones, 90% to 95% of them seen once. The starting material was peripheral blood, obtained on day 0 of AZD1222 vaccination. The TCR was taken from an adult in good health.

The CDR3 reads CASSLRTNEQFF. DNA for the CDR3: TGTGCCAGCAGTCTTAGAACTAATGAGCAGTTCTTC. This chain links TRBV13 with TRBJ2-1, with D unresolved. Trimming cost V 6 bases and J 7 bases, with 10 bases left between them. Germline values: CDR1 PRHDT, CDR2 FYEKMQ (reference sequence). CDR3 length: 12 amino acids.